This T cell receptor beta chain was found in a study of human T cells and chemical hapten exposure. In the study overall: The use of 2% DPC on approximately 2 cm by approximately 2 cm of upper inner arm skin constituted sensitization. Patch testing was performed with 0.01% DPC on the upper back, with reading at 6 days.

TCRdb re-analysed the RACE reads in MiXCR, keeping a single row per CDR3 protein. The sample lists some 350,000 distinct CDR3 sequences; about 7% were seen once. This clonotype was detected many times. The time point is: patch test 1, 2 weeks after DPC sensitization. Treatment: therapeutic diphenylcyclopropenone sensitization with weekly scalp DPC. Looked up from germline, CDR1 is MNHNS and CDR2 is SASEGT. The CDR3 runs 11 residues. V dropped 2 bases and J dropped 10 bases, with 3 bases sitting between them. The sequencing here drew on whole blood, taken in connection with sensitization to the hapten diphenylcyclopropenone (DPC). This chain joins TRBV6-1 and TRBJ1-6; no clear D gene. The receptor was isolated from a woman between 18 and 30 years old with alopecia areata. Some clones in this sample may be carry-over from other donors' samples. CDR3 in DNA: TGTGCCAGCAGTGAAATGTCACCCCTCCACTTT. Encoded protein: CASSEMSPLHF.